This entry describes one TCR beta chain. Its antigen is unidentified. This entry belongs to a study of graft-versus-host responses after intestinal transplantation. On the study more broadly: Recipients obtained multivisceral, liver-intestinal, or isolated intestinal transplants. Every transplant recipient was induced with anti-thymocyte globulin, then maintained on tacrolimus and steroids for around 3 years. Study conclusions and caveats: Declining HvG levels early post-transplant were linked to peak circulating GvH clone levels. GvH clones were found in recipient marrow; some appeared first in ileum or blood.

Unmatched junction bases numbered 22, after V lost 5 bases and J lost 5 bases. Per germline, CDR1 MNHEY and CDR2 SMNVEV (reference sequence). This CDR3 is 20 amino acids long. The assay was immunoSEQ multiplex PCR, and TCRdb's table has in-frame clones only and misses some. This sample has tens of thousands of clones; approximately 95% occur once, and the top ten carry 0.2% to 0.25%. The chain is built from TRBV27 and TRBJ1-5, with TRBD1 identical over 9 bases. This TCR was sampled from a human donor who was the organ donor for an intestinal transplant. The specimen comprised unstimulated CD8+ T cells sorted from spleen or lymph node cells, sampled before transplant. CDR3 in DNA: TGTGCCAGCAGTCCCATACTAATAATGGACAGGGGAAGAAGGGATCAGCCCCAGCATTTT. Protein: CASSPILIMDRGRRDQPQHF.